This TCR beta chain derives from a study of a mutant IDH1 vaccine in newly diagnosed glioma. As for the study in general: Treatment recipients were around 62% male and about 40% female, and their mean age was around 37 years. Patients were pretreated with radiotherapy, temozolomide, or both, mostly both. Scheduled at week 35, visit V12 preceded visit V13, held at week 47.

As for time point: week 47, end of study. A single vaccine dose contained 300 ug of mutant IDH1 20-mer peptide, and topical imiquimod was used with it. The CDR3 loop spans 14 amino acids. Unmatched junction bases numbered 4, after V lost 6 bases and J lost 0 bases. The V gene's germline CDR1 is SGHNT and CDR2 YENEEA. Study-level points and caveats: Seemingly, pseudoprogression had no relation to changes in the top peripheral T cell clonotypes.

Data came from immunoSEQ multiplex PCR; TCRdb stores just in-frame clones and leaves some out. The repertoire holds 30,000 to 35,000 clones, with roughly 90% as singletons. To note about this clone: Its antigen is still unknown.

The sequence was obtained from a man in his forties with glioma. The V and J genes are TRBV11-3 and TRBJ1-1, with TRBD1 matching 7 bases. Sequencing was performed on PBMCs, taken from a glioma patient whose treatment included an IDH1 peptide vaccine. CDR3 coding DNA: TGTGCCAGCAGTTATGGACAGGTGAACACTGAAGCTTTCTTT. It encodes CASSYGQVNTEAFF.